This T cell receptor beta chain was captured by sequencing in a study of Ad26.COV2.S vaccination and SARS-CoV-2 variants. The wider study: Participant was drawn from the COV1001 Ad26.COV2.S trial arm. The study gave Ad26.COV2.S intramuscularly, once or twice 56 days apart.

Specified treatment: around 19 received Ad26.COV2.S at low or high dose, single or two shots; 5 received placebo; per-sample allocation not given. Sampling happened 63 days after the first vaccine or placebo injection. Assay: immunoSEQ multiplex PCR; the TCRdb copy retains only in-frame clones and omits some. Among about 410,000 clones listed, around nine tenths were seen once. The CDR3 totals 14 residues. J lost 7 bases, V lost 6 bases, and 11 bases had no gene match. Germline V gene sequence: CDR1 LGHDT, CDR2 YNNKEL (reference sequence). Source: peripheral blood, taken in a trial of Ad26.COV2.S vaccine versus placebo. The receptor was isolated from a person between 18 and 65 years old who received the Ad26.COV2.S COVID-19 vaccine or a placebo. V gene TRBV3-1 (or the pseudogene TRBV3-2) combines with J gene TRBJ1-2; 7 nucleotides agree with TRBD1. The DNA of the CDR3 is TGTGCCAGCAGAGCGACAGGGAGGCAGGTTGGCTACACCTTC. Amino acids: CASRATGRQVGYTF.